A single sample gave rise to the 17 T cell receptor beta chains below, sequenced in a study of blood T cell repertoires in COVID-19. Method: immunoSEQ multiplex PCR; TCRdb's copy keeps in-frame clones and lacks some. The sample holds about 81,000 clones, around 88% seen once. The specimen was PBMCs or T cells enriched from blood (not recorded which). These receptors originate from a woman in her forties or fifties with acute COVID-19.

The rearrangement links TRBV27 to TRBJ2-5, with D possibly matching TRBD1 (6 bases). Germline V lookup: CDR1 MNHEY, CDR2 SMNVEV (reference sequence). V was trimmed by 4 bases and J by 0 bases, leaving 15 bases between them. This CDR3 has 16 amino acids. The CDR3 region is CASSYSSTGYQETQYF. The CDR3 DNA reads as TGTGCCAGCAGTTACTCATCGACAGGTTACCAAGAGACCCAGTACTTC.

V is TRBV27 and J is TRBJ2-7; tentatively, D is TRBD2 (6 bases). Between the trimmed V and J ends, which lost 3 bases and 2 bases, there was a span of 11 bases. The germline V gene has CDR1 MNHEY and CDR2 SMNVEV (reference sequence). The CDR3 is 14 residues long. The CDR3 here is CASSFWGDTYEQYF. For the CDR3, the DNA is TGTGCCAGCAGTTTCTGGGGGGATACCTACGAGCAGTACTTC.

The chain joins TRBV19 to TRBJ1-5; 8 nucleotides agree with TRBD1. Germline CDR1 LNHDA, CDR2 SQIVND (reference sequence). The CDR3 totals 15 residues. J gave up 7 bases and V 8 bases, and 13 bases lay outside the gene matches. CDR3 in DNA: TGTGCCAGTCAGGGGACGGGGACAGGAGACCAGCCCCAGCATTTT. Residues: CASQGTGTGDQPQHF.

The chain uses TRBV5-1 and TRBJ2-2; TRBD2 matches 13 bases. Per the germline V gene, CDR1 is SGHRS and CDR2 is YFSETQ. The J segment lost 3 bases and the V segment lost 3 bases, leaving 5 bases of the junction unmatched. This CDR3 comprises 17 residues. The CDR3 sequence: CASSWTSGSRYTGELFF. In nucleotides, the CDR3 is TGCGCCAGCAGCTGGACTAGCGGGAGTCGGTACACCGGGGAGCTGTTTTTT.

The chain recombines TRBV5-1 with TRBJ2-7; 13 nucleotides match TRBD2. Germline trimming cut 5 bases from V and 2 bases from J; bases unmatched to any gene: 4. CDR3 size: 15 residues. From germline, CDR1 is SGHRS and CDR2 YFSETQ. DNA of the CDR3: TGCGCCAGCAGTTTCGGACTAGCGGGAGCCTACGAGCAGTACTTC. Translated, it gives CASSFGLAGAYEQYF.

In this sample, this clone turned up once. The rearrangement joins TRBV7-2 to TRBJ2-7; D is unclear. V was clipped by 1 base and J by 0 bases, with 4 bases between them. The CDR3 runs 13 residues. Germline lookup yields CDR1 SGHTA and CDR2 FQGNSA. The CDR3 DNA is TGTGCCAGCAGCTTAGTCAACTCCTACGAGCAGTACTTC. It specifies CASSLVNSYEQYF.

This clone has only a few counts. The chain recombines TRBV7-8 with TRBJ1-6; 7 positions agree with TRBD1. Per germline, CDR1 SGHVS and CDR2 FQNEAQ. The CDR3 has 17 residues. Unmatched junction bases numbered 9, after V lost 2 bases and J lost 5 bases. The CDR3 coding sequence is TGTGCCAGCAGCTTAATAGGGGGCGGATTAAATAATTCACCCCTCCACTTT. It translates to CASSLIGGGLNNSPLHF.

The chain links TRBV24-1 to TRBJ2-3; 7 nucleotides agree with TRBD2. V lost 0 bases and J lost 5; bases outside the gene matches: 4. CDR3 size: 15 residues. CDR1 KGHDR and CDR2 SFDVKD come from the germline V gene. As DNA, the CDR3 is TGTGCCACCAGTGATTTGGCGGGAGTTGGAGATACGCAGTATTTT. As protein: CATSDLAGVGDTQYF.

In DNA, the CDR3 is TGTGCCAGCAGTTTATGGGAGGTGACAGGGAGTAACACCGGGGAGCTGTTTTTT. Amino acid sequence: CASSLWEVTGSNTGELFF. V is TRBV28 and J is TRBJ2-2, with TRBD1 matching 7 bases. The CDR3 runs to 18 residues. Germline lookup yields CDR1 MDHEN and CDR2 SYDVKM. The V gene end was trimmed by 0 bases and the J gene end by 2 bases; junction bases not matched to a gene: 9.

The gene calls are TRBV19 and TRBJ1-3, with D perhaps TRBD1 (6 bases). The CDR3 sequence is 15 residues long. V lost 4 bases to trimming and J lost 2 bases, with 12 bases between them. Per germline, CDR1 LNHDA and CDR2 SQIVND (reference sequence). CDR3 loop: CASSNDRSTGNTIYF. CDR3 in DNA: TGTGCCAGTAGTAATGACAGGTCTACTGGAAACACCATATATTTT.

The J gene is TRBJ1-1, the V gene TRBV10-3, with D perhaps matching TRBD1 (6 bases). The V and J ends lost 6 bases and 1 base respectively, with 12 bases between them. The CDR3 is 14 amino acids. Germline lookup yields CDR1 ENHRY and CDR2 SYGVKD. The CDR3 reads CAISPGQKNTEAFF. In nucleotides, the CDR3 is TGTGCCATCAGCCCGGGACAAAAGAACACTGAAGCTTTCTTT.

The chain is built from TRBV5-6 and TRBJ1-3, with D possibly matching TRBD1 (5 bases). CDR1 is SGHDT, CDR2 YYEEEE, per germline. The CDR3 extends over 16 amino acids. Trimming took 0 bases from V and 1 from J, leaving 11 bases between them. CDR3 loop: CASSLAQGSSGNTIYF. The CDR3 DNA sequence: TGTGCCAGCAGCTTGGCGCAGGGATCATCTGGAAACACCATATATTTT.

Only a few counts were recorded for this clone. The chain combines TRBV2 with TRBJ1-4, with D possibly being TRBD1 (6 bases). V lost 6 bases, J lost 4 bases, and 15 bases lay in between. The CDR3 length is 15 residues. CDR1 and CDR2 from the germline V gene are SNHLY and FYNNEI. DNA for the CDR3: TGTGCCAGCAGCAGGGACATCGGCTTTAATGAAAAACTGTTTTTT. Protein: CASSRDIGFNEKLFF.

The rearrangement links TRBV12-3 or TRBV12-4 to TRBJ2-7; weak D call: TRBD2 (5 bases). V shed 6 bases and J shed 6 bases, with 12 bases lying between them. This CDR3 spans 12 amino acids. The CDR3 region is CASRRIEGEQYF. The CDR3 coding sequence is TGTGCCAGCAGACGGATAGAGGGCGAGCAGTACTTC.

V is TRBV29-1 and J is TRBJ2-7; D uncertain. V was pared by 7 bases and J by 3 bases, with 10 bases between. This CDR3 contains 11 residues. Germline lookup yields CDR1 SQVTM and CDR2 ANQGSEA. For the CDR3, the DNA is TGCAGCGCTGGGCAGAACTACGAGCAGTACTTC. This codes for CSAGQNYEQYF.

This clone was seen just once. V and J are TRBV10-3 and TRBJ2-6, with 10 bases fitting TRBD1. Germline V gene lookup returns CDR1 ENHRY and CDR2 SYGVKD. CDR3 length equals 17 residues. Trimming removed 7 bases from V and 1 base from J; junction bases left unmatched: 7. The DNA of the CDR3 is TGTGCCATCAATCCGGGACAGGGGTTTTCTGGGGCCAACGTCCTGACTTTC. Its translation is CAINPGQGFSGANVLTF.

V gene TRBV27 combines with J gene TRBJ1-5; D is possibly TRBD1 (6 bases). The CDR3 covers 16 residues. Germline V gene sequence: CDR1 MNHEY, CDR2 SMNVEV (reference sequence). The V end lost 6 bases, the J end lost 4 bases, and 19 bases lay between the germline ends. The CDR3 sequence: CASSPQGGFTNQPQHF. CDR3 nucleotides: TGTGCCAGCAGCCCGCAAGGGGGATTCACAAATCAGCCCCAGCATTTT.